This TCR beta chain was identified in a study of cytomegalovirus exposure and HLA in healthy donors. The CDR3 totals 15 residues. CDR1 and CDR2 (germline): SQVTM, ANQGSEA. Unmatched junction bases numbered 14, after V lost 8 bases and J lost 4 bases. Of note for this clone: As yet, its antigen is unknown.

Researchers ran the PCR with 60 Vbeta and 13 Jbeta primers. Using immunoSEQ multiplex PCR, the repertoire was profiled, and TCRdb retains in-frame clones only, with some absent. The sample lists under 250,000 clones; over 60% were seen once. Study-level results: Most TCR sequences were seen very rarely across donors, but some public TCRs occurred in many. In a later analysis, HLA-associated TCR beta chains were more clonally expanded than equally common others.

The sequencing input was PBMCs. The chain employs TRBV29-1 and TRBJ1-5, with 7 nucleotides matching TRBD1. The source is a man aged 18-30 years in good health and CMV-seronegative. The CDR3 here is CSLNSGTDSNQPQHF. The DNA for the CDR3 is TGCAGCTTGAATTCCGGGACAGATAGTAATCAGCCCCAGCATTTT.